This T cell receptor beta chain was documented in a study of blood T cell repertoires in COVID-19. TCRdb's table, derived via immunoSEQ multiplex PCR, lists solely in-frame clones and lacks some. Among about 120,000 clones listed, 55% to 75% were seen once. This clone has just a few counts. The sequence was collected from a woman in her 70s with acute or convalescent COVID-19. The material sequenced was peripheral blood.

Here the CDR3 DNA reads TGTGCCAGCAGCGGAGCCCTTGGCGGCCAACTTAGAGATACGCAGTATTTT. Amino acid sequence: CASSGALGGQLRDTQYF. The chain is built from TRBV9 and TRBJ2-3; D is uncertain. This CDR3 has 17 amino acids. The V gene lost 3 bases and the J gene lost 5 bases, with 22 bases spanning the gap. Germline V lookup: CDR1 SGDLS, CDR2 YYNGEE.